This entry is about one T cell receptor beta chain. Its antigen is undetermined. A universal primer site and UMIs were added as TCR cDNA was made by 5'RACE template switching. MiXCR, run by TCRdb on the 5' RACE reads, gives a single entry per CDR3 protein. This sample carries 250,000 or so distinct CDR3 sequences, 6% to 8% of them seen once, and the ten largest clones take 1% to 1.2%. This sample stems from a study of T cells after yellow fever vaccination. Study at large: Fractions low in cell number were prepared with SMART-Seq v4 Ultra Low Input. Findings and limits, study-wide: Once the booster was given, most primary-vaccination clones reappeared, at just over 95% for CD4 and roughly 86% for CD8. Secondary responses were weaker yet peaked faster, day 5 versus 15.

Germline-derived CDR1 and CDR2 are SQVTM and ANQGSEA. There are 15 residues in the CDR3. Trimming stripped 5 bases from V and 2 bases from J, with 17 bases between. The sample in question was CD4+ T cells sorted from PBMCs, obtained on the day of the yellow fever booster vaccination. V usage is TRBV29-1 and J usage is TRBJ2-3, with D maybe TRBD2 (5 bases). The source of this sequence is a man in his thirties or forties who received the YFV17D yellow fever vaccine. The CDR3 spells CSVKPRRENTDTQYF. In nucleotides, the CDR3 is TGCAGCGTTAAACCGCGCCGGGAAAACACAGATACGCAGTATTTT.